The 11 T cell receptor beta chains below all came from one sample that was sequenced in a study of cytomegalovirus exposure and HLA in healthy donors. PCR primers comprised 60 Vbeta and 13 Jbeta primers. Clones were sequenced by immunoSEQ multiplex PCR, and TCRdb holds only the in-frame ones, with some missing. The repertoire includes about 160,000 clones, roughly 82% of them detected once, and under 8% sits in the top ten. The sequencing input was PBMCs. The source is a man aged 50 to 59 in good health and CMV-seropositive.

The J gene is TRBJ2-7, the V gene TRBV21-1; no check of the table's D call, TRBD1, against the DNA was made. TRBV21-1 is a pseudogene locus. This CDR3 comprises 16 residues. The CDR3 DNA follows: TGTGCCAGCAGCAAAAAGAACAGGGGGGCAGACTACGAGCAGTACGTC. It specifies CASSKKNRGADYEQYV.

For the CDR3, the DNA is TGTGCCAGCAGCTTAGCAGGGGACAACAATCAGCCCCAGCATTTT. Amino acid sequence: CASSLAGDNNQPQHF. The chain links TRBV7-9 to TRBJ1-5, with TRBD1 as a possible D gene (6 bases). Germline CDR1 reads SEHNR; CDR2 reads FQNEAQ (reference sequence). The CDR3 has 15 residues. V gave up 0 bases and J gave up 3 bases, with 9 bases separating them.

The rearrangement joins TRBV25-1 to TRBJ2-6; possibly TRBD1 for D (6 bases). CDR1 and CDR2 from the germline V gene are MGHDK and SYGVNS. V dropped 3 bases and J dropped 0 bases, with 12 bases sitting between them. The CDR3 is 17 amino acids. In DNA, the CDR3 is TGTGCCAGCAGTGATTTCCCAGGGGTCTCTGGGGCCAACGTCCTGACTTTC. This sequence encodes CASSDFPGVSGANVLTF.

The V and J genes are TRBV7-8 and TRBJ2-3; the D gene is possibly TRBD2 (6 bases). The CDR3 covers 15 residues. V dropped 1 base and J dropped 5 bases, with 13 bases sitting between them. Germline V gene data show CDR1 as SGHVS and CDR2 as FQNEAQ. The CDR3 here is CASSLGGGRGDTQYF. In DNA form, the CDR3 reads TGTGCCAGCAGCTTAGGTGGCGGGCGGGGAGATACGCAGTATTTT.

The rearrangement uses TRBV10-3 and TRBJ2-1, with 9 bases matching TRBD2. From germline, CDR1 is ENHRY and CDR2 SYGVKD. The CDR3 is made up of 15 amino acids. V was clipped by 11 bases and J by 6 bases; unmatched bases: 14. The CDR3 protein is CASEDAGGQSNEQFF. CDR3 coding DNA: TGTGCCTCGGAGGACGCGGGAGGGCAGAGCAATGAGCAGTTCTTC.

The chain is built from TRBV15 and TRBJ1-6, with 7 bases that match TRBD1. The CDR3 totals 14 residues. J was trimmed by 8 bases and V by 4 bases; bases with no gene match: 5. Looked up from germline, CDR1 is LNHNV and CDR2 is YYDKDF (reference sequence). CDR3 nucleotides: TGTGCCACCAGCAAAGACAGGGATTATTCACCCCTCCACTTT. It encodes CATSKDRDYSPLHF.

The V gene is TRBV6-5, the J gene TRBJ2-5; 9 bases map to TRBD2. Germline V gene data show CDR1 as MNHEY and CDR2 as SVGAGI. The ends lost 5 bases at V and 4 bases at J; junction bases unmatched: 5. This CDR3 is 14 amino acids long. CDR3 sequence: CASSLSGSSETQYF. CDR3 bases: TGTGCCAGCAGTCTTAGCGGGAGTTCAGAGACCCAGTACTTC.

The V and J genes are TRBV11-2 and TRBJ2-5; D is unresolved. The germline V gene encodes CDR1 SGHAT and CDR2 FQNNGV. The V gene lost 4 bases and the J gene lost 5 bases, with 8 bases spanning the gap. The CDR3 runs to 12 residues. The CDR3 loop reads CASSSYSETQYF. The CDR3 nucleotides are TGTGCCAGCAGCTCATACAGTGAGACCCAGTACTTC. The whole variable domain, filled in from reference TRBV11-2 and TRBJ2-5, reads EAGVAQSPRYKIIEKRQSVAFWCNPISGHATLYWYQQILGQGPKLLIQFQNNGVVDDSQLPKDRFSAERLKGVDSTLKIQPAKLEDSAVYLCASSSYSETQYFGPGTRLLVL.

The V gene is TRBV7-9, the J gene TRBJ2-5, with D tentatively TRBD1 (5 bases). CDR3 length: 16 amino acids. V shed 0 bases and J shed 5 bases, with 16 bases lying between them. In germline, CDR1 is SEHNR, CDR2 FQNEAQ (reference sequence). DNA of the CDR3: TGTGCCAGCAGCTTAGCGCCCCGGGCAGGGTCCGAGACCCAGTACTTC. Its protein product is CASSLAPRAGSETQYF.

The V gene is TRBV9, the J gene TRBJ2-1; D is possibly TRBD1 (5 bases). Germline CDR1 reads SGDLS; CDR2 reads YYNGEE. There are 15 residues in the CDR3. Trimming removed 0 bases at V and 1 base at J, with 8 bases between. For the CDR3, the DNA is TGTGCCAGCAGCGTAGCTGGGGCATCCTACAATGAGCAGTTCTTC. It encodes CASSVAGASYNEQFF.

The chain links TRBV7-2 to TRBJ2-1; possible D gene TRBD2, 6 bases. Trimming stripped 5 bases from V and 4 bases from J, with 15 bases between. The CDR3 spans 15 residues. Germline CDR1 SGHTA, CDR2 FQGNSA. The CDR3 is CASSPSGGTYNEQFF. The CDR3 DNA reads as TGTGCCAGCAGCCCGAGTGGGGGGACTTACAATGAGCAGTTCTTC.